The 11 T cell receptor beta chains presented below share a single source sample, sequenced in a study of blood T cell repertoires in COVID-19. Some clones are missing from TCRdb's copy, which holds only in-frame ones; the method was immunoSEQ multiplex PCR. The sample includes 300,000 to 500,000 clones, more than 75% of them seen just once. Sequencing input: PBMCs or T cells enriched from blood (not recorded which). These receptor sequences come from a woman under 40 with acute COVID-19.

The chain links TRBV19 to TRBJ1-1; 9 nucleotides line up with TRBD1. The CDR3 totals 18 residues. The ends lost 3 bases at V and 2 bases at J; junction bases unmatched: 13. Per germline, CDR1 LNHDA and CDR2 SQIVND (reference sequence). The CDR3 DNA reads TGTGCCAGTAGTATTTGGTTTATGACAGGGGGATTAAACACTGAAGCTTTCTTT. It is translated as CASSIWFMTGGLNTEAFF.

The gene calls are TRBV24-1 and TRBJ2-3, with 7 bases aligning to TRBD1. This CDR3 is built from 15 residues. Germline-derived CDR1 and CDR2 are KGHDR and SFDVKD. With V trimmed by 6 bases and J by 2 bases, 7 bases remained unmatched. For the CDR3, the DNA is TGTGCCACCAGTATACGGGACAGTTTCACAGATACGCAGTATTTT. Its translation: CATSIRDSFTDTQYF.

The genes are TRBV4-2 and TRBJ2-2; D might be TRBD2 (7 bases). The ends were cut back, 0 bases at V and 3 bases at J, with 17 bases in the middle. The CDR3 covers 18 residues. Germline V lookup: CDR1 LGHNA, CDR2 YNFKEQ. The CDR3 reads CASSQDSEGGAHTGELFF. CDR3 in DNA: TGTGCCAGCAGCCAAGATTCAGAGGGGGGGGCTCACACCGGGGAGCTGTTTTTT.

The chain couples TRBV7-8 to TRBJ1-1; D is perhaps TRBD1 (5 bases). The V gene's germline CDR1 is SGHVS and CDR2 FQNEAQ. Trimming removed 2 bases from V and 1 base from J, with 5 bases in between. This CDR3 is built from 13 residues. The CDR3 bases are TGTGCCAGCAGCTTACAGGGGAACACTGAAGCTTTCTTT. Its translation is CASSLQGNTEAFF.

The chain uses TRBV28 and TRBJ1-5, with 7 bases lining up with TRBD1. The CDR3 has 16 amino acids. Losses at the gene ends were 6 bases for V and 4 bases for J; bases not matched to a gene: 12. The germline CDR1 and CDR2 sequences are MDHEN and SYDVKM. The CDR3 bases are TGTGCCAGCAGCTACGGAGACAGGGCCCTAAATCAGCCCCAGCATTTT. Amino acid sequence: CASSYGDRALNQPQHF.

The CDR3 reads CASSLSASLLNQPQHF. CDR3 DNA sequence: TGTGCCAGCAGTTTATCGGCCAGTTTGTTAAATCAGCCCCAGCATTTT. The gene calls are TRBV27 and TRBJ1-5; D uncertain. The germline CDR1 and CDR2 sequences are MNHEY and SMNVEV (reference sequence). Trimming pared 0 bases from V and 4 bases from J, leaving 13 bases between. The CDR3 has 16 residues.

This sequence joins TRBV15 and TRBJ1-6; D is possibly TRBD1 (6 bases). The V gene's germline CDR1 is LNHNV and CDR2 YYDKDF (reference sequence). The V end was cut by 1 base, the J end by 6 bases, with 10 bases between. This CDR3 is 15 amino acids long. CDR3 loop: CATSRVRGGNSPLHF. The CDR3 DNA reads TGTGCCACCAGCAGAGTGAGAGGGGGTAATTCACCCCTCCACTTT.

The chain employs TRBV13 and TRBJ2-7; 11 bases fit TRBD2. V lost 3 bases and J lost 3; bases outside the gene matches: 4. The CDR3 length is 15 residues. CDR1 and CDR2 (germline): PRHDT, FYEKMQ (reference sequence). The CDR3 sequence: CASSFSTSGGYEQYF. The CDR3 DNA is TGTGCCAGCAGCTTTTCCACTAGCGGGGGCTACGAGCAGTACTTC.

The chain uses TRBV7-3 and TRBJ2-3; no definite D call. The germline V and J ends were trimmed by 2 bases and 0 bases, with 6 bases remaining between them. CDR1 SGHTA and CDR2 FQGTGA come from the germline V gene. There are 14 residues in the CDR3. The CDR3, as DNA: TGTGCCAGCAGCTTATCCACAAGCACAGATACGCAGTATTTT. Its protein is CASSLSTSTDTQYF.

The genes are TRBV30 and TRBJ2-5; D not resolved. V lost 5 bases to trimming and J lost 5 bases, with 6 bases between them. Germline loops: CDR1 GTSNPN, CDR2 SVGIG (reference sequence). The CDR3 has 10 amino acids. The CDR3 spells CAWGQETQYF. The CDR3 DNA is TGTGCCTGGGGCCAGGAGACCCAGTACTTC. Variable domain in full (rest from reference TRBV30 and TRBJ2-5): SQTIHQWPATLVQPVGSPLSLECTVEGTSNPNLYWYRQAAGRGLQLLFYSVGIGQISSEVPQNLSASRPQDRQFILSSKKLLLSDSGFYLCAWGQETQYFGPGTRLLVL.

The chain couples TRBV10-1 to TRBJ2-1, with 7 nucleotides matching TRBD2. J lost 8 bases, V lost 8 bases, and 12 bases had no gene match. CDR1 is WNHNN, CDR2 SYGVQD, per germline (reference sequence). This CDR3 region has 14 residues. Written as DNA, the CDR3 is TGCGCCAGCGGGTTGGGGGGGACGAGGGATGAGCAGTTCTTC. Amino acid sequence: CASGLGGTRDEQFF.